These T cell receptor beta chains were read from a single sample in a study of blood T cell repertoires in COVID-19. The protocol was immunoSEQ multiplex PCR, while the TCRdb copy is restricted to in-frame clones and leaves out a portion. The sample has around 50,000 clones, roughly 84% seen once. The source material was peripheral blood. The receptors here all came from a human donor in a cohort sampled during active COVID-19. The CDR3 runs from the conserved cysteine through the conserved F or W. A D gene is named only where the DNA matches it firmly. Rows may omit the clone size; those that give it use once, few, many or a size class.

D: .; size: .; J: TRBJ1-1; V: TRBV27; DNA: TGTGCCAGCAGTTTATCGAGGAACACTGAAGCTTTCTTT; CDR3: CASSLSRNTEAFF
D: .; size: .; J: TRBJ1-2; V: TRBV12-3/TRBV12-4; DNA: TGTGCCAGCAGTTTAGACAGGGTGGAAGGCTACACCTTC; CDR3: CASSLDRVEGYTF
D: TRBD1; size: .; J: TRBJ2-5; V: TRBV24-1; DNA: TGTGCCACCAGTGAAATGGGACAGGGGGGCGAGACCCAGTACTTC; CDR3: CATSEMGQGGETQYF
D: .; size: once; J: TRBJ2-7; V: TRBV5-4; DNA: TGTGCCAGCAGCTTGGGCGCAGGGTATGGCGAGCAGTACTTC; CDR3: CASSLGAGYGEQYF
D: TRBD2; size: .; J: TRBJ2-1; V: TRBV9; DNA: TGTGCCAGCAGCGTAGGACTAGCGGGAGTCGATGAGCAGTTCTTC; CDR3: CASSVGLAGVDEQFF
D: .; size: few; J: TRBJ1-1; V: TRBV7-8; DNA: TGTGCCAGCAGCTTAAGACAGGCAGAAGCTTTCTTT; CDR3: CASSLRQAEAFF
D: TRBD2; size: .; J: TRBJ2-3; V: TRBV5-4; DNA: TGTGCCAGCAGCTTTGGTAGTGGGAGGGCCGGGGGAGATACGCAGTATTTT; CDR3: CASSFGSGRAGGDTQYF
D: .; size: .; J: TRBJ2-7; V: TRBV10-3; DNA: TGTGCCATCAGTGATGGAGGGGAATGGTCGCCCGAGCAGTACTTC; CDR3: CAISDGGEWSPEQYF
D: .; size: .; J: TRBJ2-7; V: TRBV2; DNA: TGTGCCAGCAGTGAATGGAGGGGGCCTTCCTACGAGCAGTACTTC; CDR3: CASSEWRGPSYEQYF
D: .; size: .; J: TRBJ1-1; V: TRBV7-3; DNA: TGTGCCAGCAGCTCCAACATGAACACTGAAGCTTTCTTT; CDR3: CASSSNMNTEAFF
D: .; size: .; J: TRBJ2-1; V: TRBV5-8; DNA: TGTGCCAGCAGCTTCTTTAGTGAGCAGTTCTTC; CDR3: CASSFFSEQFF
D: .; size: .; J: TRBJ2-2; V: TRBV4-2; DNA: TGTGCCAGCAGCCAAGGGGGGACACAGGATAGTAGCACCGGGGAGCTGTTTTTT; CDR3: CASSQGGTQDSSTGELFF
D: TRBD2; size: .; J: TRBJ2-3; V: TRBV5-1; DNA: TGCGCCAGCAGGCGAGAGTTAGCGGGCAGCACAGATACGCAGTATTTT; CDR3: CASRRELAGSTDTQYF
D: TRBD2; size: .; J: TRBJ2-3; V: TRBV9; DNA: TGTGCCAGCAGCGTGGGACTAGCGGGAGGTAGGGCAGATACGCAGTATTTT; CDR3: CASSVGLAGGRADTQYF
D: TRBD1; size: .; J: TRBJ1-2; V: TRBV4-2; DNA: TGTGCCAGCAGCCAAGACCCTACAGGGGTGAGAGGCTACACCTTC; CDR3: CASSQDPTGVRGYTF
D: TRBD1; size: .; J: TRBJ2-7; V: TRBV6-5; DNA: TGTGCCAGCAGACCGGGACAGGGGGGAATCTACGAGCAGTACTTC; CDR3: CASRPGQGGIYEQYF
D: .; size: .; J: TRBJ2-6; V: TRBV6-1; DNA: TGTGCCAGCATCGAAGCGGGACAAAGGGGGGCCAACGTCCTGACTTTC; CDR3: CASIEAGQRGANVLTF
D: TRBD1; size: .; J: TRBJ1-2; V: TRBV6-1; DNA: TGTGCCAGCAGTGAACAGGGGGGTTATGGCTACACCTTC; CDR3: CASSEQGGYGYTF
D: .; size: .; J: TRBJ2-5; V: TRBV10-3; DNA: TGTGCCACCTACCAGCAGGGCCTAGAGACCCAGTACTTC; CDR3: CATYQQGLETQYF
D: .; size: .; J: TRBJ2-2; V: TRBV28; DNA: TGTGCCAGCAGTTTATGGGGACAGAACACCGGGGAGCTGTTTTTT; CDR3: CASSLWGQNTGELFF
D: TRBD1; size: .; J: TRBJ2-7; V: TRBV28; DNA: TGTGCCAGCAGTTTATGGGACAGGGGGAGCTCCTACGAGCAGTACTTC; CDR3: CASSLWDRGSSYEQYF
D: TRBD1; size: once; J: TRBJ2-7; V: TRBV18; DNA: TGTGCCAGCTCACCCTACAGGGGTGAGCAGTACTTC; CDR3: CASSPYRGEQYF
D: TRBD2; size: .; J: TRBJ2-3; V: TRBV6-5; DNA: TGTGCCAGCACCGGACTAGCGGGAGGAGATACGCAGTATTTT; CDR3: CASTGLAGGDTQYF
D: .; size: .; J: TRBJ1-5; V: TRBV18; DNA: TGTGCCAGCTCACCACTGGAGGGAAGCTCAGGGCAGCCCCAGCATTTT; CDR3: CASSPLEGSSGQPQHF
D: .; size: once; J: TRBJ1-1; V: TRBV7-2; DNA: TGTGCCAGCAGCTTAGAACTCTCTTTGGGAGCTAGATTTACTGAAGCTTTCTTT; CDR3: CASSLELSLGARFTEAFF
D: .; size: .; J: TRBJ1-1; V: TRBV7-2; DNA: TGTGCCAGCAGCCCGGGGAGAACTGAAGCTTTCTTT; CDR3: CASSPGRTEAFF
D: TRBD1; size: .; J: TRBJ1-4; V: TRBV9; DNA: TGTGCCAGCAGCAAACAGGGGGAAAAACTGTTTTTT; CDR3: CASSKQGEKLFF
D: .; size: .; J: TRBJ2-3; V: TRBV24-1; DNA: TGTGCCACCAGTGACCGCAGGCCAGATACGCAGTATTTT; CDR3: CATSDRRPDTQYF
D: .; size: few; J: TRBJ2-7; V: TRBV11-2; DNA: TGTGCCAGCAGCTTAGTAGCAGCCTCCTACGAGCAGTACTTC; CDR3: CASSLVAASYEQYF
D: TRBD1; size: .; J: TRBJ1-1; V: TRBV7-2; DNA: TGTGCCAGCAGCTTGGACGGGACAGCGACCAACACTGAAGCTTTCTTT; CDR3: CASSLDGTATNTEAFF
D: TRBD1; size: .; J: TRBJ2-7; V: TRBV30; DNA: TGTGCCCGTGGGACAGGGACCTCCTACGAGCAGTACTTC; CDR3: CARGTGTSYEQYF
D: TRBD1; size: few; J: TRBJ1-2; V: TRBV7-9; DNA: TGTGCCAGCAGCTTAGAGCCCCTGGGACAGGGAGACTATGGCTACACCTTC; CDR3: CASSLEPLGQGDYGYTF
D: TRBD2; size: .; J: TRBJ2-1; V: TRBV28; DNA: TGTGCCAGCAGTTTATATGGGACTAGCGGGAGAAATGAGCAGTTCTTC; CDR3: CASSLYGTSGRNEQFF
D: .; size: .; J: TRBJ1-4; V: TRBV10-3; DNA: TGTGCCATCAGTTTGACAGAAAGTAATGAAAAACTGTTTTTT; CDR3: CAISLTESNEKLFF
D: TRBD1; size: .; J: TRBJ2-5; V: TRBV30; DNA: TGTGCCTGGAGCGACCCGACAGGGGGGTACCAAGAGACCCAGTACTTC; CDR3: CAWSDPTGGYQETQYF
D: .; size: few; J: TRBJ1-5; V: TRBV27; DNA: TGTGCCAGCAGTCCAGGGACATTGGTGATTGGGCAGCCCCAGCATTTT; CDR3: CASSPGTLVIGQPQHF
D: TRBD1; size: once; J: TRBJ1-1; V: TRBV9; DNA: TGTGCCAGCAGCGTAGGACAGGGGAACACTGAAGCTTTCTTT; CDR3: CASSVGQGNTEAFF
D: TRBD1; size: .; J: TRBJ2-7; V: TRBV27; DNA: TGTGCCAGCAGTTCTCAGGGGGCGCGTTACGAGCAGTACTTC; CDR3: CASSSQGARYEQYF
D: .; size: .; J: TRBJ2-6; V: TRBV10-3; DNA: TGTGCCATCAGTGAGTCTACGGGTGCGCCTGGGGCCAACGTCCTGACTTTC; CDR3: CAISESTGAPGANVLTF